This TCR beta chain was identified in a study of graft-versus-host responses after intestinal transplantation. CDR1 MNHEY and CDR2 SVGAGI come from the germline V gene. V was clipped by 0 bases and J by 5 bases, with 10 bases between them. There are 14 residues in the CDR3. Repertoires were generated with immunoSEQ multiplex PCR, while TCRdb's copy carries only in-frame clones and drops some. Here the sample spans 12,000 or so clones, about 30% being singletons. Plating of some 200,000 CFSE-labeled responder cells was done together with some 200,000 irradiated, violet-dye-labeled stimulator cells. The specimen was alloreactive CD8+ T cells from a mixed lymphocyte reaction culture, collected before intestinal transplant. As for subset: CFSE-low proliferating T cells sorted from roughly six-day pre-transplant mixed lymphocyte reaction (GvH or HvG direction). This TCR derives from a human patient who received an intestinal transplant. The chain employs TRBV6-5 and TRBJ2-5, with D maybe TRBD2 (5 bases). CDR3 nucleotides: TGTGCCAGCAGTTACTCCACCCCGGGGGAGACCCAGTACTTC. Its protein product is CASSYSTPGETQYF.